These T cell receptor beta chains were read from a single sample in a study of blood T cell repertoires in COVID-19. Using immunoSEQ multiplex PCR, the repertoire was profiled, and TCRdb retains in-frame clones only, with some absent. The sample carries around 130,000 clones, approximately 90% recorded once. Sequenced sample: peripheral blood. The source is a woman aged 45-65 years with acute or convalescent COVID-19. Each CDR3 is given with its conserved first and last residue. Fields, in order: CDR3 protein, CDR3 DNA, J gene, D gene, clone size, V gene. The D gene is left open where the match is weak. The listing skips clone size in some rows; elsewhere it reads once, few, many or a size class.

CDR3: CASSQGNYGYTF; DNA: TGTGCCAGCAGCCAGGGTAACTATGGCTACACCTTC; J: TRBJ1-2; D: -; size: -; V: TRBV28
CDR3: CASTLGQVYEQYF; DNA: TGTGCCAGCACACTGGGACAGGTCTACGAGCAGTACTTC; J: TRBJ2-7; D: TRBD1; size: -; V: TRBV6-5
CDR3: CASSLSPTGDTGELFF; DNA: TGTGCCAGCAGCTTATCCCCGACAGGGGACACCGGGGAGCTGTTTTTT; J: TRBJ2-2; D: TRBD1; size: -; V: TRBV11-2
CDR3: CASSLGQGRYNEQFF; DNA: TGTGCCAGCAGCCTAGGACAGGGAAGGTACAATGAGCAGTTCTTC; J: TRBJ2-1; D: TRBD1; size: -; V: TRBV11-2
CDR3: CASSLLLGAGNTIYF; DNA: TGCGCCAGCAGCTTGTTGTTGGGGGCAGGAAACACCATATATTTT; J: TRBJ1-3; D: -; size: once; V: TRBV5-1
CDR3: CASSIDGSLNYGYTF; DNA: TGTGCCAGCAGCATAGACGGGTCCCTCAACTATGGCTACACCTTC; J: TRBJ1-2; D: -; size: -; V: TRBV9
CDR3: CASSPFRTGPFMNTEAFF; DNA: TGTGCCAGCAGCCCATTTAGGACAGGCCCCTTCATGAACACTGAAGCTTTCTTT; J: TRBJ1-1; D: TRBD1; size: once; V: TRBV14
CDR3: CASSPQTSSYEQYF; DNA: TGTGCCAGCAGCCCCCAGACTAGTTCCTACGAGCAGTACTTC; J: TRBJ2-7; D: -; size: -; V: TRBV7-2
CDR3: CASSCTDRANTEAFF; DNA: TGTGCCAGCAGCTGTACGGACAGGGCTAACACTGAAGCTTTCTTT; J: TRBJ1-1; D: -; size: once; V: TRBV12-1
CDR3: CASSSRRGTKNIQYF; DNA: TGTGCCAGCAGCTCGCGGAGAGGGACCAAAAACATTCAGTACTTC; J: TRBJ2-4; D: -; size: once; V: TRBV7-2
CDR3: CASSLVGGPANQPQHF; DNA: TGTGCCAGCAGCTTGGTAGGGGGCCCCGCTAATCAGCCCCAGCATTTT; J: TRBJ1-5; D: TRBD1; size: -; V: TRBV7-2
CDR3: CASSHGGVGQPQHF; DNA: TGTGCCAGCAGTCACGGGGGGGTGGGCCAGCCCCAGCATTTT; J: TRBJ1-5; D: -; size: few; V: TRBV27
CDR3: CASSKGQGKAGANVLTF; DNA: TGTGCCAGTAGTAAAGGACAGGGAAAGGCTGGGGCCAACGTCCTGACTTTC; J: TRBJ2-6; D: TRBD1; size: -; V: TRBV19
CDR3: CASSLYPGYGYTF; DNA: TGTGCCAGCAGCTTGTACCCAGGCTATGGCTACACCTTC; J: TRBJ1-2; D: -; size: -; V: TRBV7-2
CDR3: CATRQDDDQPQHF; DNA: TGTGCCACCAGACAGGATGACGATCAGCCCCAGCATTTT; J: TRBJ1-5; D: -; size: -; V: TRBV24-1
CDR3: CASSLDSFGGTQYF; DNA: TGTGCCAGCAGCTTAGACTCGTTCGGGGGTACGCAGTATTTT; J: TRBJ2-3; D: -; size: -; V: TRBV7-2
CDR3: CASSDRGSGYTF; DNA: TGTGCCAGCAGTGACAGGGGAAGTGGCTACACCTTC; J: TRBJ1-2; D: -; size: -; V: TRBV6-1
CDR3: CASSLIQGAGEAFF; DNA: TGTGCCAGCAGCTTAATACAGGGGGCAGGTGAAGCTTTCTTT; J: TRBJ1-1; D: TRBD1; size: -; V: TRBV7-9
CDR3: CASRPRGDSYNEQFF; DNA: TGCGCCAGCAGACCGCGGGGGGACTCCTACAATGAGCAGTTCTTC; J: TRBJ2-1; D: TRBD2; size: once; V: TRBV10-2
CDR3: CASSTIPPGLAGAGSYNEQFF; DNA: TGCGCCAGCAGCACAATACCGCCGGGACTAGCGGGAGCGGGATCCTACAATGAGCAGTTCTTC; J: TRBJ2-1; D: TRBD2; size: -; V: TRBV5-1
CDR3: CASSFDTHNEQFF; DNA: TGTGCCAGCAGTTTCGACACGCACAATGAGCAGTTCTTC; J: TRBJ2-1; D: -; size: -; V: TRBV6-2/TRBV6-3
CDR3: CASISLTGEGTEAFF; DNA: TGTGCCAGCATTTCTCTTACAGGGGAAGGGACTGAAGCTTTCTTT; J: TRBJ1-1; D: TRBD1; size: -; V: TRBV6-5
CDR3: CSVDAADTQYF; DNA: TGCAGCGTTGACGCCGCGGATACGCAGTATTTT; J: TRBJ2-3; D: -; size: -; V: TRBV29-1
CDR3: CASSLGQGSGYTF; DNA: TGTGCCAGCAGCTTAGGACAGGGGTCTGGCTACACCTTC; J: TRBJ1-2; D: TRBD1; size: once; V: TRBV7-2
CDR3: CASSSIPAGQGHNEQFF; DNA: TGTGCCAGCAGCTCCATACCGGCAGGGCAGGGGCACAATGAGCAGTTCTTC; J: TRBJ2-1; D: -; size: -; V: TRBV7-8
CDR3: CASSPQVNTEAFF; DNA: TGTGCCAGCAGCCCACAGGTTAACACTGAAGCTTTCTTT; J: TRBJ1-1; D: -; size: -; V: TRBV12-3/TRBV12-4
CDR3: CAWIRPGVTEAFF; DNA: TGTGCCTGGATCCGACCAGGGGTGACTGAAGCTTTCTTT; J: TRBJ1-1; D: -; size: -; V: TRBV30
CDR3: CASSLAQGENSPLHF; DNA: TGTGCCAGCAGCCTAGCACAGGGCGAGAATTCACCCCTCCACTTT; J: TRBJ1-6; D: -; size: -; V: TRBV4-2
CDR3: CASSVDREGEKLFF; DNA: TGTGCCAGCAGTGTTGACAGGGAAGGCGAAAAACTGTTTTTT; J: TRBJ1-4; D: TRBD1; size: few; V: TRBV2
CDR3: CASIRGGPSNEQFF; DNA: TGTGCCAGCATCCGCGGGGGCCCCTCTAATGAGCAGTTCTTC; J: TRBJ2-1; D: -; size: once; V: TRBV6-5
CDR3: CASSLISTGGKDGYTF; DNA: TGTGCCAGCAGCTTAATTTCGACAGGGGGCAAAGATGGCTACACCTTC; J: TRBJ1-2; D: TRBD1; size: -; V: TRBV13
CDR3: CASRDSGELFF; DNA: TGTGCCAGCCGGGACTCCGGGGAGCTGTTTTTT; J: TRBJ2-2; D: -; size: -; V: TRBV19
CDR3: CASSLYLQGPISGYTF; DNA: TGTGCCAGCAGTTTATATCTACAGGGGCCGATTTCTGGCTACACCTTC; J: TRBJ1-2; D: TRBD1; size: -; V: TRBV27
CDR3: CASSPDRGVYEQYF; DNA: TGTGCCAGCAGCCCCGACAGGGGGGTTTACGAGCAGTACTTC; J: TRBJ2-7; D: TRBD1; size: -; V: TRBV7-2
CDR3: CSARGTSLLNEQFF; DNA: TGCAGCGCTCGCGGGACTAGCCTCCTGAATGAGCAGTTCTTC; J: TRBJ2-1; D: TRBD2; size: many; V: TRBV29-1
CDR3: CASSYLQGPYGYTF; DNA: TGTGCCAGCAGTTACTTACAGGGGCCCTATGGCTACACCTTC; J: TRBJ1-2; D: TRBD1; size: -; V: TRBV6-5
CDR3: CASSLATTGNYGYTF; DNA: TGTGCCAGCAGCTTAGCAACTACAGGCAACTATGGCTACACCTTC; J: TRBJ1-2; D: -; size: -; V: TRBV7-2
CDR3: CAWSVLSARGYTF; DNA: TGTGCCTGGAGTGTATTATCCGCTCGGGGCTACACCTTC; J: TRBJ1-2; D: -; size: once; V: TRBV30
CDR3: CASSPSPGTSGTDTQYF; DNA: TGTGCCAGCAGCCCCAGCCCCGGGACTTCAGGAACAGATACGCAGTATTTT; J: TRBJ2-3; D: -; size: -; V: TRBV7-2